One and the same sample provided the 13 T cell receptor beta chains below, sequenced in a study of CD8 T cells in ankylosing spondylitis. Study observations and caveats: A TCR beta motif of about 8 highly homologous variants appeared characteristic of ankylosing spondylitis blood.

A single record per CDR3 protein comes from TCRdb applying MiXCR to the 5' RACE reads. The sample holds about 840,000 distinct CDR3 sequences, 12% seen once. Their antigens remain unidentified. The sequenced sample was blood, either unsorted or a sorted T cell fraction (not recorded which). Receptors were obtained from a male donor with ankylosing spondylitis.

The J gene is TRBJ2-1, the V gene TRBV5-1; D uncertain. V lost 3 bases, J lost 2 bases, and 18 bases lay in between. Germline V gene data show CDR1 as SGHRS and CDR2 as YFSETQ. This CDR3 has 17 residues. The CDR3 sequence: CASSSAVGLRPYNEQFF. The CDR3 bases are TGCGCCAGCAGCTCGGCCGTCGGCCTCCGACCCTACAATGAGCAGTTCTTC.

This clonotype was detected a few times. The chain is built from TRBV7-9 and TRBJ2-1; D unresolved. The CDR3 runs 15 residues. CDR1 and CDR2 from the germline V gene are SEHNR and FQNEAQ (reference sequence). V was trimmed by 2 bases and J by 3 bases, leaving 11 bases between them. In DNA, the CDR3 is TGTGCCAGCAGCTTAAGGGTCGCAAACTACAATGAGCAGTTCTTC. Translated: CASSLRVANYNEQFF.

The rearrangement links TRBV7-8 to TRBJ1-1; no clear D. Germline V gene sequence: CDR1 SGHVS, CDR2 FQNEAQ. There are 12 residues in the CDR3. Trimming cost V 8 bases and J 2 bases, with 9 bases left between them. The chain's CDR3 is CASGVGNTEAFF. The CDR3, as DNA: TGTGCCAGCGGGGTTGGAAACACTGAAGCTTTCTTT.

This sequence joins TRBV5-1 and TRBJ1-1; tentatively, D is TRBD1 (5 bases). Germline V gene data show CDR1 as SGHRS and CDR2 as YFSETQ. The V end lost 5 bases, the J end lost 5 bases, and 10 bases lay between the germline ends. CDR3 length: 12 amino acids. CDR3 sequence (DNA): TGCGCCAGCAGAGCCGGGACTACTGAAGCTTTCTTT. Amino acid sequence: CASRAGTTEAFF.

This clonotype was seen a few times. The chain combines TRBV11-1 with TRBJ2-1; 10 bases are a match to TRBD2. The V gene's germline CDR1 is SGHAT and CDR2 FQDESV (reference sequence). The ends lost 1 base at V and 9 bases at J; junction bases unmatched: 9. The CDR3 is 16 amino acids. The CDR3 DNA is TGTGCCAGCAGCTTAGTTGGTAGCGGGAGGTCCGGTGAGCAGTTCTTC. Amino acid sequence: CASSLVGSGRSGEQFF.

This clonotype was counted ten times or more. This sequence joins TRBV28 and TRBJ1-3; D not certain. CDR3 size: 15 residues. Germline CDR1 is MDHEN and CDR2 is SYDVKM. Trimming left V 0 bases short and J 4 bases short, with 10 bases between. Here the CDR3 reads CASSLWGEGGNTIYF. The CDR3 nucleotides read TGTGCCAGCAGTTTATGGGGAGAAGGAGGAAACACCATATATTTT.

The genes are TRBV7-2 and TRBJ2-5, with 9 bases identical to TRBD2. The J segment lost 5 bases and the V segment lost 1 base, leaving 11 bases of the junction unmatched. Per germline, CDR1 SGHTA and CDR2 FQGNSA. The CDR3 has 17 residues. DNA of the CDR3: TGTGCCAGCAGCTTAGGGTTTAGCGGGAGAGGGGTGGAGACCCAGTACTTC. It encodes CASSLGFSGRGVETQYF.

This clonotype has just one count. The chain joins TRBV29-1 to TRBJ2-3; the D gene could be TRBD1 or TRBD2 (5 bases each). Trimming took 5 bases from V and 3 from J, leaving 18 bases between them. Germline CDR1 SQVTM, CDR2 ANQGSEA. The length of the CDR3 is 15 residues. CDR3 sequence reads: CSVSRSGAQTDTQYF. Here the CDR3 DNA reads TGCAGCGTTTCTCGTTCCGGGGCTCAAACAGATACGCAGTATTTT.

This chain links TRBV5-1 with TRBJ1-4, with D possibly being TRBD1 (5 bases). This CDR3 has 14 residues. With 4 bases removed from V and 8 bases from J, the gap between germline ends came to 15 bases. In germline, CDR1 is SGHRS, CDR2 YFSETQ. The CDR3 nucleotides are TGCGCCAGCAGCGGGACGGGGGTAGGAGAAAAACTGTTTTTT. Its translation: CASSGTGVGEKLFF.

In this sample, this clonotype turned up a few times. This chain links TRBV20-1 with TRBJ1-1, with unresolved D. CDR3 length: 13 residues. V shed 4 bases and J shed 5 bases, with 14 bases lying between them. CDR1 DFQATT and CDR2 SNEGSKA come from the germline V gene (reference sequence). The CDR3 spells CSAKDAGLTEAFF. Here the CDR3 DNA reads TGCAGTGCTAAGGACGCCGGTTTGACTGAAGCTTTCTTT.

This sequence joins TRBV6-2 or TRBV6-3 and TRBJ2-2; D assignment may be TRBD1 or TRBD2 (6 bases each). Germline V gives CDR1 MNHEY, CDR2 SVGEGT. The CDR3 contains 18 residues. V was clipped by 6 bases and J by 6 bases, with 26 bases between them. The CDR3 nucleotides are TGTGCCAGCAGAGGGGCGCGGGGCAGGGGCCCAAGAGCCGGGGAGCTGTTTTTT. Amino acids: CASRGARGRGPRAGELFF.

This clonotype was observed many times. CDR3 protein: CSVGQGVGAEQFF. CDR3 DNA sequence: TGCAGCGTTGGCCAGGGGGTAGGTGCTGAGCAGTTCTTC. This chain connects TRBV29-1 to TRBJ2-1; TRBD1 matches 7 bases. Germline-derived CDR1 and CDR2 are SQVTM and ANQGSEA. This CDR3 has 13 residues. Trimming took 4 bases from V and 9 from J; bases not matched to a gene: 9.

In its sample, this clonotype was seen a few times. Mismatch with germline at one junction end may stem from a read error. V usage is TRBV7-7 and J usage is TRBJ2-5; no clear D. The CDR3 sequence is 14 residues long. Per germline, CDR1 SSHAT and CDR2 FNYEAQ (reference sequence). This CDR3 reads CASSRRVEQETQYF. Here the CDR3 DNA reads TGTGCTAGCAGCCGTAGGGTAGAACAAGAGACCCAGTACTTC.